Sequencing of this TCR beta chain was carried out in a study of blood T cell repertoires in COVID-19. Overall study context: Some COVID-19 samples were acute and others convalescent; all came from the United States, Italy and Spain. Nucleic acid was either cDNA or gDNA, and it came from T cells, B-cell-depleted T cells, or PBMCs.

Patients of the Seattle cohort, enrolled during active infection, were followed longitudinally. The V segment lost 5 bases and the J segment 4 bases; nucleotides outside the gene matches: 25. Germline lookup yields CDR1 SGHVS and CDR2 FNYEAQ. The CDR3 sequence is 22 residues long. Authors' processing steps: Estimates of nucleated cell counts were drawn from the amplification of reference gene primers. TCRdb's copy holds only in-frame clones and misses some; the assay was immunoSEQ multiplex PCR. That table furnishes V, J and clone size, whereas the DNA furnished D and trimming. This sample carries a few hundred thousand clones, around nine tenths of them seen once, and the ten largest clones take 18%.

Sequenced material: peripheral blood. The chain is built from TRBV7-6 and TRBJ2-1; TRBD2 aligns across 11 bases. The TCR comes from a man aged 45-65 years with COVID-19, enrolled during active disease. As DNA, the CDR3 is TGTGCCAGCAGCCAAGTCCGAAAAGATCCGGGACTAGCGGCCCTCCGATACAATGAGCAGTTCTTC. It specifies CASSQVRKDPGLAALRYNEQFF.